This TCR beta chain was found in a study of identical twins (dated by TCRdb to 2016 to 2017). For the wider study: TCR alpha and beta repertoires from monozygotic twins, unrelated adults of various ages and cord blood were deep-sequenced to test whether fetal clonotypes persist. To rule out contamination, the twin experiments were replicated at different times with different library preparation protocols.

Results and caveats for the whole study, not just this receptor: Fewer insertions were carried by abundant cord blood beta clonotypes, a similar but weaker trend appeared in young adult naive repertoires, and no such trend appeared in memory repertoires. Out-of-frame TCR alpha sequences shared between twins showed an excess of low generation-probability sequences compared with coincidental sharing between unrelated individuals. Because the same donors could not be followed over many years, the conclusions depended on cross-sectional statistical analysis. Excess twin sharing in beta out-of-frame sequences was weaker because fewer shared sequences lowered the signal-to-noise ratio. Out-of-frame TCR alpha sharing in monozygotic twins was systematically underestimated by recombination models, whereas sharing between unrelated individuals was in agreement with the recombination models. Zero-insertion analyses could be partly confounded by invariant T cells such as MAIT and iNKT, though diverse VJ usage argued against such confounding for most clonotypes.

On this clonotype itself: Its target antigen remains unknown. Per-nucleotide qualities are absent, and no much larger clonotype sits a single base away.

The library was made by 5' RACE. TCRdb lists the instrument as Illumina HiSeq 2000. Template switching introduced a universal primer binding site; the final cDNA contained a unique molecular identifier, enabling accurate counting of TCR cDNA molecules. Specific primers in the conserved constant-segment region were used to synthesize first-strand cDNA for the TCR alpha and beta chains. To control for contamination, every cDNA library was double barcoded, receiving both a SMART-Mk sample barcode and Illumina barcodes. TruSeq adapter sequences, together with Illumina sample barcodes, were added in two successive PCR steps. TCR alpha and beta cDNA libraries were sequenced on the Illumina HiSeq platform with custom primers. In the source study's methods: MiGEC processed the raw reads to extract unique molecular identifiers, while MiXCR was used to determine the CDR3 positions. For each individual, recombination models were inferred using an EM algorithm with the repgenHMM and IGoR tools. Shared clonotype analysis was performed with the tcR package in R, normalizing sharing by the product of cloneset sizes. Out-of-frame nonproductive sequences were analyzed to study raw recombination free of thymic and clonal selection effects. In TCRdb, the public reads were trimmed at Q25 with fastp and aligned with MiXCR, with productive beta chains retained. Each record represents a unique CDR3 protein, reported with the most common genes and DNA among its rows. TCRdb, not the original authors, processed these V and J calls. In all, the sample holds 450,000 to 500,000 distinct CDR3 sequences, and 13% to 15% of those were seen once. The leading ten clones occupy approximately 1% of the sample.

V loses 8 bases at its end and J loses 3 bases; junction bases beyond the gene matches: 12. From the cysteine through the phenylalanine, the CDR3 covers 15 amino acids. Here the CDR3 DNA is all that survives: 45 bases in frame from base 1. Only healthy Caucasian donors were included. The twin cohort comprised three pairs of female monozygotic twins, all aged roughly 18 to 30 years. CD4+ and CD8+ T cell populations were isolated with positive isolation kits from Invitrogen. The sample also formed part of further work on yellow fever vaccine responses in identical twins. Taken from the second paper: The authors reported that the T cell response to vaccination in identical twins appeared partly convergent and partly personalized. Focusing on identical twins, the study followed the T cell clones that responded to the vaccine, and did so with precision.

The origin of this receptor is a woman younger than 30 in good health. The chain employs TRBV12-3 or TRBV12-4 and TRBJ2-7, with 8 bases matching TRBD2. Sample: CD4+ T cells sorted from blood. The CDR3 reads CASSGGGAGGYEQYF. The DNA reads TGTGCCAGCTCGGGGGGCGGGGCGGGAGGCTACGAGCAGTACTTC.